This TCR beta chain appears in the sequencing data of a study of blood T cell repertoires in COVID-19. Clones were sequenced by immunoSEQ multiplex PCR, and TCRdb holds only the in-frame ones, with some missing. The sample consists of 50,000 or so clones, 85% to 95% of them appearing once. This clone was counted once. CDR3 length: 13 residues. V was cut by 6 bases and J by 4 bases, with 11 bases left in between. Germline V lookup: CDR1 MRHNA, CDR2 SNTAGT. The sample taken for sequencing was peripheral blood. This sequence joins TRBV6-4 and TRBJ2-3; D is unclear. The receptor was isolated from a woman older than 75 with acute or convalescent COVID-19. The CDR3 region has the DNA TGTGCCAGCAGCGAAGGTACAGCAGATACGCAGTATTTT. It translates to CASSEGTADTQYF.